A few counts support the clone carrying this T cell receptor (beta chain). Authors' processing steps: Amplified reference gene primers provided the basis for estimating nucleated cell counts. Generated by immunoSEQ multiplex PCR, the TCRdb table keeps only in-frame clones and is missing some. V and J calls and clone size are those listed in that table; D and trimming were worked out from the DNA. The sample contains fewer than 200,000 clones, about 82% of which appear only once. The sample originates from a study of blood T cell repertoires in COVID-19. Across the whole study: Material from acute and convalescent COVID-19 was sourced from the United States, Italy and Spain. PBMCs, B-cell-depleted T cells, or T cells provided the cDNA or gDNA that made up the material.

The CDR3 has 12 amino acids. V dropped 5 bases and J dropped 10 bases, with 11 bases sitting between them. The Seattle patients, enrolled during active infection, were followed longitudinally. This receptor was obtained from a woman of 80 years or more with COVID-19, enrolled during active disease. The rearrangement links TRBV12-3 or TRBV12-4 to TRBJ1-4; D remains unclear. The sequencing sample was made of peripheral blood. The CDR3 coding sequence is TGTGCCAGCAGTCCCCGTCCGGGAAAACTGTTTTTT. Its translation: CASSPRPGKLFF.